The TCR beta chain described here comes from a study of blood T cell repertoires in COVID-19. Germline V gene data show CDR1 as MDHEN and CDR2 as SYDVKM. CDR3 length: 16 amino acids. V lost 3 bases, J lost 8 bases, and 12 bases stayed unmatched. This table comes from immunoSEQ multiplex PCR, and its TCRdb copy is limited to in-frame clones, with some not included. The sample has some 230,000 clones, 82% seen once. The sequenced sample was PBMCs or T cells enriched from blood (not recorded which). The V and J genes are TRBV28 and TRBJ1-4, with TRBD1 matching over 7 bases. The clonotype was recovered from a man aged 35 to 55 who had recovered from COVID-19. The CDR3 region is CASSFAGRDSHEKLFF. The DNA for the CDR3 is TGTGCCAGCAGTTTTGCGGGCCGGGACAGCCACGAAAAACTGTTTTTT.